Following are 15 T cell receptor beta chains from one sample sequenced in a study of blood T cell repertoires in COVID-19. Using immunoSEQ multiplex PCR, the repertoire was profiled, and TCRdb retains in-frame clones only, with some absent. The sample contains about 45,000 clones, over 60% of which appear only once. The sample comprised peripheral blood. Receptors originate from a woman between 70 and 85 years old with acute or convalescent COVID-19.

The CDR3 nucleotides read TGTGCCAGCTCACCACTTTTACTCTCCAGGGGAGATGGCTACACCTTC. Translation: CASSPLLLSRGDGYTF. The chain couples TRBV18 to TRBJ1-2; possible D gene TRBD1, 6 bases. Between the trimmed V and J ends, which lost 1 base and 6 bases, there was a span of 18 bases. The germline CDR1 and CDR2 sequences are KGHSH and LQKENI. The CDR3 loop spans 16 amino acids.

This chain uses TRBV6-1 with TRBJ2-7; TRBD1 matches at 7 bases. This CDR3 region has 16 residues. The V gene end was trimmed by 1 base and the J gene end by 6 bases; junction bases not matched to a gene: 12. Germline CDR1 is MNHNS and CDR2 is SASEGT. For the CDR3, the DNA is TGTGCCAGCAGTGAAGGGTATCGGGCAGGGGGTGGCGAGCAGTACTTC. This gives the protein CASSEGYRAGGGEQYF.

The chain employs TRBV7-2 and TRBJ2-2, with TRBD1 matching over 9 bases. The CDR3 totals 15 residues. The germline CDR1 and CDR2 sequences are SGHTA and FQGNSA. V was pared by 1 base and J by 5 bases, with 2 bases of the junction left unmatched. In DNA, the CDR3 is TGTGCCAGCAGCTTAGTTGGACAGGGGACCGGGGAGCTGTTTTTT. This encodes CASSLVGQGTGELFF.

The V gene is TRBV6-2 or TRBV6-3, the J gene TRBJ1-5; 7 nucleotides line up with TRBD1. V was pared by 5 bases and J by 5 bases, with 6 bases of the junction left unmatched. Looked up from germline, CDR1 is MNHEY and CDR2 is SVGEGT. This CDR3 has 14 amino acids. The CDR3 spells CASSKGQDYQPQHF. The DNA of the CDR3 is TGTGCCAGCAGTAAAGGACAGGATTATCAGCCCCAGCATTTT.

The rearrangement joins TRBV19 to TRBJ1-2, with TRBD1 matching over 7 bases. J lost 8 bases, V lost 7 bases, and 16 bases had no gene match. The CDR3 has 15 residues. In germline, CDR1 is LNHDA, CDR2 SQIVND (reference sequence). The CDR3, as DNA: TGTGCCAGTACACCCGTTGGGACAGCCCCCCTGGGCTACACCTTC. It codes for CASTPVGTAPLGYTF.

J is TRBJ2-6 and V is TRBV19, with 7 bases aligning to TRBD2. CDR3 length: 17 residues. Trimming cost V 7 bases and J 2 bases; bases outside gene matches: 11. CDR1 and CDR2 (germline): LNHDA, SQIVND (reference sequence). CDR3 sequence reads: CASIFKHGGAGANVLTF. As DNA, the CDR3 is TGTGCCAGTATCTTTAAACATGGGGGGGCTGGGGCCAACGTCCTGACTTTC.

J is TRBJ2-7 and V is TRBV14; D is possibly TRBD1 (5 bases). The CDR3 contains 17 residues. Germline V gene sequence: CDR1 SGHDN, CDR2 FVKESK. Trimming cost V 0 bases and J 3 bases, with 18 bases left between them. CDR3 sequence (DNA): TGTGCCAGCAGCCAAGATCAGGGTACAGCCAATTACTACGAGCAGTACTTC. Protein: CASSQDQGTANYYEQYF.

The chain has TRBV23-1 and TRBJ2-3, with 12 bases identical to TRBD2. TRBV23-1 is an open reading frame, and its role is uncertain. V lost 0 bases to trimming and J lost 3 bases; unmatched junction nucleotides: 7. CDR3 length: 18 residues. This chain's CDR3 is CASSQSATSGRSTDTQYF. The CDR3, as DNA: TGCGCCAGCAGTCAATCCGCGACTAGCGGGAGAAGTACAGATACGCAGTATTTT.

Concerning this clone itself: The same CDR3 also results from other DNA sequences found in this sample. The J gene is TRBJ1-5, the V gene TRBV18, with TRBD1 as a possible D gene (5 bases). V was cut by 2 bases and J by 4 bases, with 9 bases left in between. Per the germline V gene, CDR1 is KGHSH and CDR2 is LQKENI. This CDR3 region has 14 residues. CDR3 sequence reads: CASSPGQGNQPQHF. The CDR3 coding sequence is TGTGCCAGCTCACCAGGGCAGGGAAATCAGCCCCAGCATTTT.

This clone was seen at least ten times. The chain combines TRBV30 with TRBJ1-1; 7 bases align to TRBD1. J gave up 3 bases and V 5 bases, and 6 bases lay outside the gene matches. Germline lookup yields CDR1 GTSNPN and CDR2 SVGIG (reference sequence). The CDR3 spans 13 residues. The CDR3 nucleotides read TGTGCCTGGGACAGGGCGGGGGACACTGAAGCTTTCTTT. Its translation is CAWDRAGDTEAFF.

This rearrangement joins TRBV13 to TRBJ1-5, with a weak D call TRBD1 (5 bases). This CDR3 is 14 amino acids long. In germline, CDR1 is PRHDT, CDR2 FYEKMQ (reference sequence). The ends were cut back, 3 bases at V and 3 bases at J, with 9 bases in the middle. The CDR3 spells CASSFGGNNQPQHF. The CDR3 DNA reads TGTGCCAGCAGCTTCGGGGGTAACAATCAGCCCCAGCATTTT.

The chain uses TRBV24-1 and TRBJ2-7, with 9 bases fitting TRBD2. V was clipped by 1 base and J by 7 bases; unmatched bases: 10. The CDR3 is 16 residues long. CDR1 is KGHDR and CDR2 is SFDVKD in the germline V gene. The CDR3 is CATSDFSIAGEEEQYF. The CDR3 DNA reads TGTGCCACCAGTGATTTCTCTATAGCGGGAGAAGAGGAGCAGTACTTC.

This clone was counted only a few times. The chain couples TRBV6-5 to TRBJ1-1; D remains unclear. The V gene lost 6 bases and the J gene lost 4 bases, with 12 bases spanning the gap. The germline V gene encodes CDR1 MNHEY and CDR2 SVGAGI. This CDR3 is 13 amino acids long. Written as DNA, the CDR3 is TGTGCCAGCAGCCCAGAGGGTCCCACTGAAGCTTTCTTT. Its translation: CASSPEGPTEAFF.

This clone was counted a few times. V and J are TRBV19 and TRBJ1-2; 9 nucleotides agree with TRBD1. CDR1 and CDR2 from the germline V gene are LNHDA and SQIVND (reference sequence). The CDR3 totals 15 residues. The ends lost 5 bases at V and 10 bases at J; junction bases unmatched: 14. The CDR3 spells CASSPTMWDRAAYTF. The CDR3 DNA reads TGTGCCAGTAGTCCCACCATGTGGGACAGGGCTGCCTACACCTTC.

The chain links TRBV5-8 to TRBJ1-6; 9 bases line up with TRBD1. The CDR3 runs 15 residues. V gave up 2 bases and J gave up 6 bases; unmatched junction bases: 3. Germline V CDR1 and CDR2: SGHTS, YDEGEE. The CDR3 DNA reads TGTGCCAGCAGCTTCTACAGGGGGCTTAATTCACCCCTCCACTTT. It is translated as CASSFYRGLNSPLHF.